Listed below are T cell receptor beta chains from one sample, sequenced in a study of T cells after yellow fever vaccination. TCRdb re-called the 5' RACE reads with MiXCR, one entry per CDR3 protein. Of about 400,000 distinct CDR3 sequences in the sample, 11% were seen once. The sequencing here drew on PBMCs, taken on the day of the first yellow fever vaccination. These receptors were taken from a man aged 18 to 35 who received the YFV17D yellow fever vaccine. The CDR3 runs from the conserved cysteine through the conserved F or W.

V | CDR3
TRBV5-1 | CASRPGESYEQYF
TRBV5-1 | CASSPVGRSYGYTF
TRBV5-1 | CASSLGDTMNTEAFF
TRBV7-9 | CASRGGEGNQPQHF
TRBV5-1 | CASSFEAGSLNTEAFF
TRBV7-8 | CASSLGGAYNSPLHF
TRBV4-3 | CASSLSGTTSSYNEQFF
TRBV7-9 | CASSPKIRVGTEAFF
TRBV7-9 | CASSSGQGMNTEAFF
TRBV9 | CASSPDRGDTEAFF
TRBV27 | CASSFAPPGTNTDTQYF
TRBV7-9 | CASSLRGYTEAFF
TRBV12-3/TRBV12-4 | CASSLNGGTEAFF
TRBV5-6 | CASSLSGTAETQYF
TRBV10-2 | CASRPGGLSSYEQYF
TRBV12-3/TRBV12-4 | CASTPGTGNTEAFF
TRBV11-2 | CASSLVSSSDGYTF
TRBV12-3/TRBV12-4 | CASSLGPGRGYTF
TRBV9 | CASSGTGYTGELFF
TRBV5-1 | CASSVIWDEGRNTEAFF
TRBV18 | CASTVTSLSGNTIYF
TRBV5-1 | CASSSNMGGDGYTF
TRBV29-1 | CSVDRAVDTEAFF
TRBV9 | CASSVAGHYGYTF
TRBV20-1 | CSARDLGRGGSPLHF
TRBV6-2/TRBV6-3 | CATQAGVETQYF
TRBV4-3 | CASSQESAPSSGNTIYF
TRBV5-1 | CASSLEDNTQYF
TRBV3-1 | CASSHTGVSGNTIYF
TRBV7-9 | CVAGEDLLYGYTF
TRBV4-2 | CASSPRKTGSYNEQFF
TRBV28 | CASRAQGADTQYF
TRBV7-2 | CASSLAAGEFYEQYF
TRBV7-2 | CASLPGGGTGELFF
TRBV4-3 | CASSQGGNRAGNTIYF
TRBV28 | CASSPPATYQPQHF
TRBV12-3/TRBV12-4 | CASSDRDYSGNTIYF
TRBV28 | CASSLSRGNFHEQFF
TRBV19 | CASSSDRLAGGSYNEQFF
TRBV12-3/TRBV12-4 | CASSWTGGEEKLFF
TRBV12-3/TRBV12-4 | CASRISGGAGTGELFF
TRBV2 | CASTLFPPEAFF
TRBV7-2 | CASSSYRSSDGYTF
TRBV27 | CASSLGGARNSPLHF
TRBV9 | CASSPGAPEGSPLHF
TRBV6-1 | CASRSHGQGYTEAFF
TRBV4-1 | CASSQPTGGANVLTF
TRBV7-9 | CASSLPRPPWREGYTF
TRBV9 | CANMTRTDTQYF
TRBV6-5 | CASSYSDFPNIQYF
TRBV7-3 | CASSLSGGSYGYTF
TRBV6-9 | CASSYSLGDPNQPQHF
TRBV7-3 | CASSLTALAGSDTQYF
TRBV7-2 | CASSLAPGAVGYTF
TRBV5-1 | CASSLAQGGGYTF